The 15 T cell receptor beta chains below come from one sample, sequenced in a study of CD8 T cells in ankylosing spondylitis. TCRdb passed the 5' RACE reads through MiXCR, listing each CDR3 protein once. The sample contains some 150,000 distinct CDR3 sequences, roughly 44% of which appear only once. Specimen: synovial fluid, either unsorted or a sorted T cell fraction (not recorded which). These TCRs come from a male donor with ankylosing spondylitis.

This chain uses TRBV5-5 with TRBJ1-5, with D unclear. The length of the CDR3 is 15 residues. Germline CDR1 and CDR2: SGHKS and YYEKEE (reference sequence). V was pared by 2 bases and J by 6 bases, with 15 bases between. DNA for the CDR3: TGTGCCAGCAGCTTCGAACGAGGGCCCGGTCAGCCCCAGCATTTT. Protein product: CASSFERGPGQPQHF. The full variable domain, in which reference TRBV5-5 and TRBJ1-5 provide the parts outside the CDR3, is DAGVTQSPTHLIKTRGQQVTLRCSPISGHKSVSWYQQVLGQGPQFIFQYYEKEERGRGNFPDRFSARQFPNYSSELNVNALLLGDSALYLCASSFERGPGQPQHFGDGTRLSIL.

The CDR3 reads CASSSRTRTNEKLFF. CDR3 nucleotide sequence: TGTGCCAGCAGCTCCAGGACAAGAACTAATGAAAAACTGTTTTTT. The chain links TRBV11-2 to TRBJ1-4, with D perhaps matching TRBD1 (5 bases). Germline assignment: CDR1 SGHAT and CDR2 FQNNGV. This CDR3 comprises 15 residues. Trimming removed 4 bases from V and 1 base from J, with 10 bases in between.

The genes are TRBV20-1 and TRBJ2-2, with unresolved D. The CDR3 covers 12 residues. Germline V gene sequence: CDR1 DFQATT, CDR2 SNEGSKA (reference sequence). The V gene lost 6 bases and the J gene lost 7 bases, with 12 bases spanning the gap. This CDR3 is CSAPAPSGELFF. CDR3 bases: TGCAGTGCCCCCGCCCCGAGCGGGGAGCTGTTTTTT.

This chain uses TRBV7-9 with TRBJ2-7; D ambiguous. The CDR3 length is 16 residues. V was shortened by 0 bases and J by 2 bases, with 14 bases between the two germline ends. Germline CDR1 is SEHNR and CDR2 is FQNEAQ (reference sequence). CDR3 sequence (DNA): TGTGCCAGCAGCTTAGCCGACTTCTCACTCCCCTACGAGCAGTACTTC. This codes for CASSLADFSLPYEQYF.

This clonotype was found once. The V and J genes are TRBV19 and TRBJ1-1, with no clear D. In germline, CDR1 is LNHDA, CDR2 SQIVND (reference sequence). This CDR3 has 13 residues. Trimming took off 3 bases at V and 7 bases at J, with 12 bases between the two ends. The CDR3 DNA sequence: TGTGCCAGTAGTATTGTATTTGGGGTTGAAGCTTTCTTT. This sequence encodes CASSIVFGVEAFF.

The chain has TRBV12-3 or TRBV12-4 and TRBJ2-5; D tentatively fits TRBD1 or TRBD2 (5 bases each). The CDR3 loop spans 16 amino acids. Trimming pared 5 bases from V and 1 base from J, leaving 17 bases between. Here the CDR3 DNA reads TGTGCCAGCAGTCCCCGGTTGGGGGAAACCCAAGAGACCCAGTACTTC. Its protein is CASSPRLGETQETQYF.

The CDR3 spells CASSLHSGDLYNEQFF. The CDR3 DNA reads TGTGCCAGCAGCCTCCACAGCGGGGACCTCTACAATGAGCAGTTCTTC. This chain uses TRBV7-9 with TRBJ2-1; 7 bases agree with TRBD2. The CDR3 runs to 16 residues. The V gene end was trimmed by 5 bases and the J gene end by 3 bases; junction bases not matched to a gene: 10. The germline V gene encodes CDR1 SEHNR and CDR2 FQNEAQ (reference sequence).

This clonotype was observed a few times. The V call is TRBV28, the J call TRBJ2-7, with 8 bases fitting TRBD2. The CDR3 has 14 residues. V gave up 3 bases and J gave up 6 bases; unmatched junction bases: 7. In germline, CDR1 is MDHEN, CDR2 SYDVKM. CDR3 sequence (DNA): TGTGCCAGCAGTTTTCTTCTAGCGGGCGGCGAGCAGTACTTC. Amino acid sequence: CASSFLLAGGEQYF.

V usage is TRBV5-1 and J usage is TRBJ1-2; D remains ambiguous. The germline V gene has CDR1 SGHRS and CDR2 YFSETQ. Trimming cost V 3 bases and J 8 bases, with 11 bases left between them. The CDR3 runs to 12 residues. The CDR3 DNA reads TGCGCCAGCAGCTCCGGATTAAAGGGCTACACCTTC. Amino acid sequence: CASSSGLKGYTF.

The V and J genes are TRBV20-1 and TRBJ2-7, with D perhaps TRBD1 (5 bases). Deletions cut 3 bases from V and 0 bases from J, with 12 bases between. The CDR3 contains 14 residues. Germline V gives CDR1 DFQATT, CDR2 SNEGSKA (reference sequence). The CDR3 coding sequence is TGCAGTGCTAGCACCAGGGCCTACTCCTACGAGCAGTACTTC. It translates to CSASTRAYSYEQYF.

Here the CDR3 reads CASSYSAWSGGRETQYF. The CDR3 region has the DNA TGTGCCAGCAGTTACTCAGCGTGGAGCGGGGGGCGGGAGACCCAGTACTTC. The J gene is TRBJ2-5, the V gene TRBV6-5; 9 bases agree with TRBD2. Looked up from germline, CDR1 is MNHEY and CDR2 is SVGAGI. The CDR3 spans 17 residues. V lost 0 bases, J lost 5 bases, and 10 bases stayed unmatched.

This chain connects TRBV12-3 or TRBV12-4 to TRBJ2-2; 16 bases fit TRBD2. J gave up 3 bases and V 6 bases, and 4 bases lay outside the gene matches. The CDR3 is 17 amino acids. CDR3 sequence reads: CASRGTSGGADTGELFF. Written as DNA, the CDR3 is TGTGCCAGCAGGGGGACTAGCGGGGGGGCCGACACCGGGGAGCTGTTTTTT.

This clonotype has just a few counts. V usage is TRBV29-1 and J usage is TRBJ2-1, with D perhaps TRBD2 (7 bases). Trimming left V 2 bases short and J 1 base short, with 15 bases between. Germline lookup yields CDR1 SQVTM and CDR2 ANQGSEA. The CDR3 length is 16 residues. The CDR3 region is CSVEIGGANSYNEQFF. CDR3 bases: TGCAGCGTTGAAATAGGGGGGGCAAATTCCTACAATGAGCAGTTCTTC.

On this clonotype itself: This may arise from a read error, as a much more abundant clone is one base away. CDR3 bases: TGTGCCAGCTGTCCGGACAGCAACTCCTACGAGCAGTACTTC. This sequence encodes CASCPDSNSYEQYF. V and J are TRBV27 and TRBJ2-7; possible D gene TRBD1, 6 bases. Germline V CDR1 and CDR2: MNHEY, SMNVEV (reference sequence). Trimming took off 8 bases at V and 0 bases at J, with 14 bases between the two ends. The CDR3 is 14 residues long.

This chain uses TRBV10-3 with TRBJ2-1; a possible D gene is TRBD2 (5 bases). The CDR3 totals 14 residues. Germline loops: CDR1 ENHRY, CDR2 SYGVKD. The ends were cut back, 6 bases at V and 8 bases at J, with 17 bases in the middle. The CDR3 DNA is TGTGCCATCAGGAAGACTAAGACCGGGTATGAGCAGTTCTTC. Encoded protein: CAIRKTKTGYEQFF.